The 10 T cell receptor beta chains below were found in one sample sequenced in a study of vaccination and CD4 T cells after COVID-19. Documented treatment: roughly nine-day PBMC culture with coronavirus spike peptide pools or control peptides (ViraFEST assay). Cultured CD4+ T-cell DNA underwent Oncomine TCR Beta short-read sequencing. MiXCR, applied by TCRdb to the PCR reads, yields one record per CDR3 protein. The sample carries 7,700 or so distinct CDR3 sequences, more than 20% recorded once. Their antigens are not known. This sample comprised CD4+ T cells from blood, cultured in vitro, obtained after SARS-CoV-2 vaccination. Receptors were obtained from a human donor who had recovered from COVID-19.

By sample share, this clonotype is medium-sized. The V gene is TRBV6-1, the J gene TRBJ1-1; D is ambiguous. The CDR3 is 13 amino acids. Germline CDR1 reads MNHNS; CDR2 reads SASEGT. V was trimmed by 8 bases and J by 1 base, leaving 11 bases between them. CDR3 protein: CASQTHGNTEAFF. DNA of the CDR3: TGTGCCAGCCAGACCCATGGGAACACTGAAGCTTTCTTT.

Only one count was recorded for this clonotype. Written as DNA, the CDR3 is TGTGCCAGCAGCTTAGTCCGGGGCTACCCCTACTACAATGAGCAGTTCTTC. Translated, it gives CASSLVRGYPYYNEQFF. This chain joins TRBV7-2 and TRBJ2-1, with D perhaps TRBD1 or TRBD2 (5 bases each). V shed 1 base and J shed 3 bases, with 16 bases lying between them. The length of the CDR3 is 17 residues. CDR1 and CDR2 (germline): SGHTA, FQGNSA.

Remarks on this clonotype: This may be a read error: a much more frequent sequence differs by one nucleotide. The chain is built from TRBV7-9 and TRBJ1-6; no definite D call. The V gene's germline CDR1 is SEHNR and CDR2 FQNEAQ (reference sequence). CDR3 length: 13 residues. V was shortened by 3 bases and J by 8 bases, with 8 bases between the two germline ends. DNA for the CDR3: TGTGCCAGCAGCTTTTCGGCGTATTCACCCCTCCACTTT. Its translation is CASSFSAYSPLHF.

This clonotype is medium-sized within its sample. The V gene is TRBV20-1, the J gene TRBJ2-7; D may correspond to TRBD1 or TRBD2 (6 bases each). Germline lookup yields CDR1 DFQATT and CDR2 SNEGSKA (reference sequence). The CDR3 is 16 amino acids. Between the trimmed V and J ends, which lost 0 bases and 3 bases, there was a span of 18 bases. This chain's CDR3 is CSARDRSIGGGYEQYF. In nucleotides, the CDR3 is TGCAGTGCTAGAGATCGGTCGATCGGAGGGGGCTACGAGCAGTACTTC.

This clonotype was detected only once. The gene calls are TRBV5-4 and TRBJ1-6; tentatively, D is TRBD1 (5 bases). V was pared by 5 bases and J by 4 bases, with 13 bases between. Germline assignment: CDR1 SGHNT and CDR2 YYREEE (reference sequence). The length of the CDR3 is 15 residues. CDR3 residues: CASSSGQGYNSPLHF. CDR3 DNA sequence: TGTGCCAGCAGTTCGGGTCAGGGTTATAATTCACCCCTCCACTTT. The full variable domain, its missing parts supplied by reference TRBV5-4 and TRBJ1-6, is ETGVTQSPTHLIKTRGQQVTLRCSSQSGHNTVSWYQQALGQGPQFIFQYYREEENGRGNFPPRFSGLQFPNYSSELNVNALELDDSALYLCASSSGQGYNSPLHFGNGTRLTVT.

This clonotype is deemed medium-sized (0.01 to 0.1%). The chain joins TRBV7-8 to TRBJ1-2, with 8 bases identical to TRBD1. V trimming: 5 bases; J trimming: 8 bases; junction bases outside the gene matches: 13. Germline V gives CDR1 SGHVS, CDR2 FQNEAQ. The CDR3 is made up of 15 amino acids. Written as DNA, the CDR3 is TGTGCCAGCAGCCACCTCGGACAGGGCAAAGAGGGCTACACCTTC. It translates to CASSHLGQGKEGYTF.

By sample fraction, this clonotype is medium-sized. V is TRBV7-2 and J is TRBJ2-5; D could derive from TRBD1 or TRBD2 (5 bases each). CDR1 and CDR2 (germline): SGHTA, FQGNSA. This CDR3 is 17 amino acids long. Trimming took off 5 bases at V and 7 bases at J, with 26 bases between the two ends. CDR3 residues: CASSPYTGTQNGWTQYF. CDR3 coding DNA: TGTGCCAGCAGCCCGTATACCGGGACCCAAAATGGGTGGACCCAGTACTTC.

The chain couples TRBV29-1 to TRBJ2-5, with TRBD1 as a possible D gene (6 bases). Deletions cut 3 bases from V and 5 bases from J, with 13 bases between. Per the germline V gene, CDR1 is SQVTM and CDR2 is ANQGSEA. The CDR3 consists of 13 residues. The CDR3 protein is CSVDPGARETQYF. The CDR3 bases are TGCAGCGTTGATCCAGGGGCGCGGGAGACCCAGTACTTC.

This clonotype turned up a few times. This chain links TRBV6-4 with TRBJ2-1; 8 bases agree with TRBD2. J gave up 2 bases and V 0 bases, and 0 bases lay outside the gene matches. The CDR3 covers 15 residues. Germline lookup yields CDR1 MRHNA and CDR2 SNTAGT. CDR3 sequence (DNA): TGTGCCAGCAGTGACTCTAGCGGGGCCTACAATGAGCAGTTCTTC. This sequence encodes CASSDSSGAYNEQFF.

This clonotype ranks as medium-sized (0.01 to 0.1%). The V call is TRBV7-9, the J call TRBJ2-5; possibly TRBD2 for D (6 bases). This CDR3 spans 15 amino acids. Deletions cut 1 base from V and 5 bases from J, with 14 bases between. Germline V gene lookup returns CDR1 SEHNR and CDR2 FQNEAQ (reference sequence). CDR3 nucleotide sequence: TGTGCCAGCAGCTTAGTAACTAGCATTCGGGAGACCCAGTACTTC. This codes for CASSLVTSIRETQYF.